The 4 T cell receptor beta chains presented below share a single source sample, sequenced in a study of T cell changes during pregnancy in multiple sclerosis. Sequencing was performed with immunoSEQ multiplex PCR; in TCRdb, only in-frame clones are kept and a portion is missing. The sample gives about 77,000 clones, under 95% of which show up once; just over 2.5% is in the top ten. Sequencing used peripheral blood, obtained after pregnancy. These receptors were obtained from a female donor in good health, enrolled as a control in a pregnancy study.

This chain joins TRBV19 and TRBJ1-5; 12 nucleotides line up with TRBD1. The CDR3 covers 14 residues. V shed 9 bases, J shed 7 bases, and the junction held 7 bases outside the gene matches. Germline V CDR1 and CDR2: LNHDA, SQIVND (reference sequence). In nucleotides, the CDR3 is TGTGCCAGCAAGGGACAGGGGGCTGGGCAGCCCCAGCATTTT. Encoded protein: CASKGQGAGQPQHF.

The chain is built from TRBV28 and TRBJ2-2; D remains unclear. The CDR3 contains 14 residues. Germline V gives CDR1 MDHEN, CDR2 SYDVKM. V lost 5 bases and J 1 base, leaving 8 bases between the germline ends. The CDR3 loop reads CASSLYGNTGELFF. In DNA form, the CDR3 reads TGTGCCAGCAGTCTTTACGGGAACACCGGGGAGCTGTTTTTT.

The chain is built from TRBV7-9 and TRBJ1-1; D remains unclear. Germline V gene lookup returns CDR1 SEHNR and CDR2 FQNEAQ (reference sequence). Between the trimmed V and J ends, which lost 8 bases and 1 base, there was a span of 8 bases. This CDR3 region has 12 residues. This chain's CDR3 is CASVRGNTEAFF. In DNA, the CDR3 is TGTGCCAGCGTTCGAGGGAACACTGAAGCTTTCTTT.

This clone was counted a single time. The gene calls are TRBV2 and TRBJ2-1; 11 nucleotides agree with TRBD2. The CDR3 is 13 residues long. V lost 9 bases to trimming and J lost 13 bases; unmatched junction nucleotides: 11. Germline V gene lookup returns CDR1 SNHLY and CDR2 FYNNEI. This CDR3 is CASKASGGTLQFF. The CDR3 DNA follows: TGTGCCAGTAAGGCTAGCGGGGGGACCCTACAGTTCTTC.